This T cell receptor (beta chain) was obtained from a study of blood T cells in healthy people across ages. Trimming cost V 6 bases and J 6 bases; bases outside gene matches: 9. This CDR3 spans 14 amino acids. CDR1 is MNHEY and CDR2 is SVGEGT in the germline V gene. This clonotype was observed many times. Using a J-beta primer mix together with a sample-barcoded 5' primer, a second PCR was run for roughly 6 to 12 cycles. Carrying 12 random nucleotides, a template-switch adaptor labeled each individual cDNA molecule. TCRdb used MiXCR to reprocess the 5' RACE reads, holding one entry per CDR3 protein. The sample lists fewer than 800,000 distinct CDR3 sequences, less than 40% occurring once. Peripheral blood from each donor was collected in a volume of 9.5 to 10 milliliters.

This receptor was identified in an elderly woman in good health. The genes are TRBV6-2 or TRBV6-3 and TRBJ1-2; TRBD1 agrees at 8 bases. Specimen: blood. The DNA for the CDR3 is TGTGCCAGCAGAAGGCAGGGGGCGGTGGATGGCTACACCTTC. Its translation: CASRRQGAVDGYTF.